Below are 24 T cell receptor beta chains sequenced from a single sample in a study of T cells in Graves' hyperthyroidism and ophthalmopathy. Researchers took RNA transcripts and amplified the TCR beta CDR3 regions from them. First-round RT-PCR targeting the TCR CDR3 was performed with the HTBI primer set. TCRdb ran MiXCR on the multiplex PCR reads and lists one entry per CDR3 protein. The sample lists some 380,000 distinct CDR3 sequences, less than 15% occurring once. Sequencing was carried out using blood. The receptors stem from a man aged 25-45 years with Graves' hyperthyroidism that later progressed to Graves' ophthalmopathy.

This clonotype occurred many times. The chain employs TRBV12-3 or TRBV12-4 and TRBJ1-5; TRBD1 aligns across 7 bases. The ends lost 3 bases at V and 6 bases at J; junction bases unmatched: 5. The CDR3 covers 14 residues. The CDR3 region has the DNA TGTGCCAGCAGTTTTCCAGGGGGATCTCAGCCCCAGCATTTT. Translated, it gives CASSFPGGSQPQHF.

CDR3 coding DNA: TGCAGCGTTGGGGTCAGGGCCTACAATGAGCAGTTCTTC. Translated: CSVGVRAYNEQFF. The rearrangement links TRBV29-1 to TRBJ2-1, with D perhaps matching TRBD1 (5 bases). The CDR3 covers 13 residues. The germline V gene has CDR1 SQVTM and CDR2 ANQGSEA. V was pared by 4 bases and J by 2 bases, with 9 bases between.

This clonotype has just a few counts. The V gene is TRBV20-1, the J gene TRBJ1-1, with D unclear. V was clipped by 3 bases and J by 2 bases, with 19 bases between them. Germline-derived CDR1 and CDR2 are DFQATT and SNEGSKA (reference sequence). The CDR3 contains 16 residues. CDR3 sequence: CSASSPAFLGNTEAFF. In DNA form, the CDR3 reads TGCAGTGCTAGCTCTCCAGCCTTCCTGGGAAACACTGAAGCTTTCTTT.

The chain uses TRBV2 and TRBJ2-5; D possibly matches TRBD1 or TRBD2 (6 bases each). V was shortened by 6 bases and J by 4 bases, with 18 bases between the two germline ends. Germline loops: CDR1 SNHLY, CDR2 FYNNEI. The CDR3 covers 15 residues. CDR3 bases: TGTGCCAGCAGGATAGGGGGGCTAGGGTTAGAGACCCAGTACTTC. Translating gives CASRIGGLGLETQYF.

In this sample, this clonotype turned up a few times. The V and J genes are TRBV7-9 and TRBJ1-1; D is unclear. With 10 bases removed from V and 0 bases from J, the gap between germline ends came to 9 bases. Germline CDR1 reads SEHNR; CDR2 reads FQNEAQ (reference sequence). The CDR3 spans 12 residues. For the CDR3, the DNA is TGTGCCATCGACGAGCTGAACACTGAAGCTTTCTTT. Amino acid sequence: CAIDELNTEAFF. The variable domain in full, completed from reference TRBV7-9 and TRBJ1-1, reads DTGVSQNPRHKITKRGQNVTFRCDPISEHNRLYWYRQTLGQGPEFLTYFQNEAQLEKSRLLSDRFSAERPKGSFSTLEIQRTEQGDSAMYLCAIDELNTEAFFGQGTRLTVV.

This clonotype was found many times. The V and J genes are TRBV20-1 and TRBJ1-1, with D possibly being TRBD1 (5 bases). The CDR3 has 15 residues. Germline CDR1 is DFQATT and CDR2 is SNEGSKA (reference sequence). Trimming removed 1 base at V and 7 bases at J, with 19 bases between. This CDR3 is CSARAFRGGALEAFF. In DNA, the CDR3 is TGCAGTGCTAGAGCTTTTCGGGGGGGTGCCCTTGAAGCTTTCTTT.

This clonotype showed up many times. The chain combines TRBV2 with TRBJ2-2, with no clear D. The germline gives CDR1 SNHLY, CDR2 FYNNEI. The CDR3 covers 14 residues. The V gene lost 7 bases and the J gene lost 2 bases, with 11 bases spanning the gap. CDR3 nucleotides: TGTGCCAGCAAGTGGACCCAAAACACCGGGGAGCTGTTTTTT. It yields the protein CASKWTQNTGELFF. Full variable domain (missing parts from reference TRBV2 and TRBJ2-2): EPEVTQTPSHQVTQMGQEVILRCVPISNHLYFYWYRQILGQKVEFLVSFYNNEISEKSEIFDDQFSVERPDGSNFTLKIRSTKLEDSAMYFCASKWTQNTGELFFGEGSRLTVL.

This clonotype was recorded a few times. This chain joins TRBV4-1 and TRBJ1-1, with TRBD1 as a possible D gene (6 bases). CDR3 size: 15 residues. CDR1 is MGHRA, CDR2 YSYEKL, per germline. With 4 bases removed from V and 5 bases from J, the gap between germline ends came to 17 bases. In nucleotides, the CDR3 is TGCGCCAGCAGCCCATGGTCCGGGGGGCGAACTGAAGCTTTCTTT. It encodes CASSPWSGGRTEAFF.

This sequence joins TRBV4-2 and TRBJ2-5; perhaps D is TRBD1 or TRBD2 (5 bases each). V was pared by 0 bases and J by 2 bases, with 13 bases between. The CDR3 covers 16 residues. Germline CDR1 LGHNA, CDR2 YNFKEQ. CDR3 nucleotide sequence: TGTGCCAGCAGCCAAGAAGTAATCGGGACGCAAGAGACCCAGTACTTC. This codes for CASSQEVIGTQETQYF.

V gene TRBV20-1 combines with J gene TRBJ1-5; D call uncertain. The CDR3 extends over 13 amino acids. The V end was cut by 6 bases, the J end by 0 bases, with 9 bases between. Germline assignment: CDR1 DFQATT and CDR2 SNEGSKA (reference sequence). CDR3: CSAPSYSNQPQHF. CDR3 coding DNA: TGCAGTGCCCCCAGCTATAGCAATCAGCCCCAGCATTTT.

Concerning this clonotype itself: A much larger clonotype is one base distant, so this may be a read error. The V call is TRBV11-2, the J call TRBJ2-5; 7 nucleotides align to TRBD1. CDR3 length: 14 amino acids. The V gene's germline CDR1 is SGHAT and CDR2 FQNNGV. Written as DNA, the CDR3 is TGTGTCAGCAGCACGGGACAGATCCAAGAGACCCAGTACTTC. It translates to CVSSTGQIQETQYF.

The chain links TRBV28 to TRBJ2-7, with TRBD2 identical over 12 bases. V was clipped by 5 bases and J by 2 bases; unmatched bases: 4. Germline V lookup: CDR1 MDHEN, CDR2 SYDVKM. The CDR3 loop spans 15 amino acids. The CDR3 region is CASSPPSGGAYEQYF. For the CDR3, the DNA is TGTGCCAGCAGTCCGCCTAGCGGGGGGGCCTACGAGCAGTACTTC.

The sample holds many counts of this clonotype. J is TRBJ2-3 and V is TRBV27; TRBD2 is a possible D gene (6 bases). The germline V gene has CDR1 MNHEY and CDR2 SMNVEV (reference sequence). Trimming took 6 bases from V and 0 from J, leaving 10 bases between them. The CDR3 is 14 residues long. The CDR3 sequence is CASSWGDSTDTQYF. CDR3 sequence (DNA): TGTGCCAGCAGCTGGGGGGATAGCACAGATACGCAGTATTTT.

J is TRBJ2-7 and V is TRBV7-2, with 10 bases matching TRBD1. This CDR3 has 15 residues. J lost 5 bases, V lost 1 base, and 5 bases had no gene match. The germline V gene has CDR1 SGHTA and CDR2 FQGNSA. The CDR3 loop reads CASSLVGTGAHEQYF. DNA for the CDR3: TGTGCCAGCAGCTTAGTCGGGACAGGGGCCCACGAGCAGTACTTC.

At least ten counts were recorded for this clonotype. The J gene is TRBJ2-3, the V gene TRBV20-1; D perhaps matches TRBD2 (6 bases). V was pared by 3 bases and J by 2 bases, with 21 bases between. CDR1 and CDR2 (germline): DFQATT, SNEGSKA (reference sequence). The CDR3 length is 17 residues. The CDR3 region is CSASMRRGRGITDTQYF. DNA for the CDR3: TGCAGTGCTAGTATGCGACGGGGTCGGGGGATCACAGATACGCAGTATTTT.

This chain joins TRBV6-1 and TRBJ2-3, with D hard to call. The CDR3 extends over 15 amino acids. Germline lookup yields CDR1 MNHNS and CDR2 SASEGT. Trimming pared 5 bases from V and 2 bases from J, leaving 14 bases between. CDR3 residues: CASSYSTWITDTQYF. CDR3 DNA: TGTGCCAGCAGTTATAGCACGTGGATCACAGATACGCAGTATTTT.

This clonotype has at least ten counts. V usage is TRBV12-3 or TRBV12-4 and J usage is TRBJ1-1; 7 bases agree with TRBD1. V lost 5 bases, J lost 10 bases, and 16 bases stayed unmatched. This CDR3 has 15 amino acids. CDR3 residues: CASSPGGGPLPGAFF. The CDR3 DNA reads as TGTGCCAGCAGTCCCGGAGGGGGCCCTCTCCCGGGAGCTTTCTTT.

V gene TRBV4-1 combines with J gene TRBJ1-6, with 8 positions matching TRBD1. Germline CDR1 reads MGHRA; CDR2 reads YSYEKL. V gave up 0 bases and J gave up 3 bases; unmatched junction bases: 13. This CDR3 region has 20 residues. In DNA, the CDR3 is TGCGCCAGCAGCCAAGATGTAAACCCGGACAGGGTGATCTATAATTCACCCCTCCACTTT. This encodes CASSQDVNPDRVIYNSPLHF.

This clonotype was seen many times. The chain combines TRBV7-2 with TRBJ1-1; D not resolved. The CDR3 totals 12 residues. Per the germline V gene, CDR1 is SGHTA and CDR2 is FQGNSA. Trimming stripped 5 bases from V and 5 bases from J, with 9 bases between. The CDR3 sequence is CASSPGSTEAFF. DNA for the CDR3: TGTGCCAGCAGCCCCGGTTCTACTGAAGCTTTCTTT.

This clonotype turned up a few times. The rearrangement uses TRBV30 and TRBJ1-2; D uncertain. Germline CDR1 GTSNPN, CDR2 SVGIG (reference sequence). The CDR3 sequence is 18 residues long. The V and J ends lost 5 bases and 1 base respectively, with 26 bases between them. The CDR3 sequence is CAWSESWFPPDFNYGYTF. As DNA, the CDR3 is TGTGCCTGGTCCGAAAGTTGGTTTCCACCTGATTTTAACTATGGCTACACCTTC.

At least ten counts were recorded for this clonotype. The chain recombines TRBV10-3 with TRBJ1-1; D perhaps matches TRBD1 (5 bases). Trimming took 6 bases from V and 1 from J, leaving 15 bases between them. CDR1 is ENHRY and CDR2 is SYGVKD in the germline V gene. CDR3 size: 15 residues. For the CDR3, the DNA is TGTGCCATCAGCGGATTAGGACACAAGAACACTGAAGCTTTCTTT. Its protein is CAISGLGHKNTEAFF.

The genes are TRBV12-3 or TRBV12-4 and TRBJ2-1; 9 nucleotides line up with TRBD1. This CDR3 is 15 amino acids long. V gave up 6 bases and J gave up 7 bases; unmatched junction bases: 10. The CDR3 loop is CASSPGQGLINEQFF. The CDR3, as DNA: TGTGCCAGCAGCCCGGGACAGGGTTTAATAAATGAGCAGTTCTTC.

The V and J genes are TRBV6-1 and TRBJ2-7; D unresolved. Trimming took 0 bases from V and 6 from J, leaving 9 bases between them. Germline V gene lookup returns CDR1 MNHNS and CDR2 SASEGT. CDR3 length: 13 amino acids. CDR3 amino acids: CASSEASMREQYF. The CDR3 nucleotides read TGTGCCAGCAGTGAAGCGAGCATGCGCGAGCAGTACTTC.

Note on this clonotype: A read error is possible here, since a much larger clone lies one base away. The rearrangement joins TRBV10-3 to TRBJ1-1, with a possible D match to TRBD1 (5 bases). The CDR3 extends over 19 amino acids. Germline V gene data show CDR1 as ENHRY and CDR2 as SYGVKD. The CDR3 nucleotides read TGTGCCATCAGTGAGCAGAACGGGGGGAGGATGAAGGCTAACACTGAAGCTTCCTTT. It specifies CAISEQNGGRMKANTEASF.